The 15 T cell receptor beta chains given below trace back to one sample, sequenced in a study of human T cells and chemical hapten exposure (TCRdb year 2021). Total RNA was extracted from unfractionated whole blood that had been collected in Tempus Blood RNA tubes. Library generation was performed with 5' RACE. Sequencing was performed on an Illumina MiSeq. Using fastp trimming at Q25 and MiXCR clonotype assembly, TCRdb reanalyzed the public sequencing data and kept in-frame beta chains. Rows are unified per CDR3 protein, each entry keeping the most common DNA and genes. The sample table shows 110,000 or so distinct CDR3 sequences, and more than 15% are seen once. The ten largest clones add up to around 2.8% of the sample. These receptor sequences come from a human donor in good health.

This clonotype occurred a few times. CDR3 sequence reads: CASSLGLLAGGTDTQYF. CDR3 DNA: TGCGCCAGCAGCTTGGGGTTACTAGCGGGAGGAACAGATACGCAGTATTTT. The rearrangement links TRBV5-1 to TRBJ2-3; 12 bases align to TRBD2. Germline V gene lookup returns CDR1 SGHRS and CDR2 YFSETQ. Trimming removed 0 bases from V and 3 bases from J; junction bases left unmatched: 5. The CDR3 is made up of 17 amino acids.

In its sample, this clonotype was seen a few times. The chain has TRBV4-1 and TRBJ2-3; 13 bases match TRBD2. The CDR3 consists of 18 residues. Trimming cost V 3 bases and J 3 bases; bases outside gene matches: 9. Per the germline V gene, CDR1 is MGHRA and CDR2 is YSYEKL. This CDR3 reads CASSQKGLAGRETDTQYF. Here the CDR3 DNA reads TGCGCCAGCAGCCAGAAGGGACTAGCGGGAAGGGAGACAGATACGCAGTATTTT.

This clonotype has a handful of counts. The rearrangement links TRBV11-2 to TRBJ1-1; a possible D gene is TRBD1 (6 bases). The CDR3 is 15 residues long. V lost 5 bases to trimming and J lost 5 bases, with 18 bases between them. CDR1 SGHAT and CDR2 FQNNGV come from the germline V gene. The CDR3 loop reads CASSQEMQGWTEAFF. In nucleotides, the CDR3 is TGTGCCAGCAGCCAGGAAATGCAGGGGTGGACTGAAGCTTTCTTT. The whole variable domain, filled in from reference TRBV11-2 and TRBJ1-1, reads EAGVAQSPRYKIIEKRQSVAFWCNPISGHATLYWYQQILGQGPKLLIQFQNNGVVDDSQLPKDRFSAERLKGVDSTLKIQPAKLEDSAVYLCASSQEMQGWTEAFFGQGTRLTVV.

This sequence joins TRBV6-5 and TRBJ2-6, with D tentatively TRBD2 (7 bases). The V end was cut by 2 bases, the J end by 0 bases, with 11 bases between. Looked up from germline, CDR1 is MNHEY and CDR2 is SVGAGI. The CDR3 runs 17 residues. CDR3 coding DNA: TGTGCCAGCAGTTACGCGGGGGCTGTCTCTGGGGCCAACGTCCTGACTTTC. Residues: CASSYAGAVSGANVLTF.

This clonotype has only a few counts. This chain uses TRBV25-1 with TRBJ2-5; D is perhaps TRBD2 (6 bases). Germline V CDR1 and CDR2: MGHDK, SYGVNS. The CDR3 is 13 residues long. The V end was cut by 5 bases, the J end by 4 bases, with 11 bases between. CDR3 residues: CASSNRGIETQYF. The CDR3 DNA is TGTGCCAGCAGTAACCGCGGGATAGAGACCCAGTACTTC.

The chain has TRBV27 and TRBJ2-1; D possibly corresponds to TRBD1 (5 bases). V lost 4 bases and J lost 3, with 10 bases in between. This CDR3 spans 14 amino acids. CDR1 and CDR2 from the germline V gene are MNHEY and SMNVEV (reference sequence). For the CDR3, the DNA is TGTGCCAGCAGTTCCGACAGCTACTACAATGAGCAGTTCTTC. Protein: CASSSDSYYNEQFF.

The J gene is TRBJ1-5, the V gene TRBV25-1, with 8 bases identical to TRBD1. V gave up 10 bases and J gave up 4 bases; unmatched junction bases: 3. CDR3 length equals 12 residues. From germline, CDR1 is MGHDK and CDR2 SYGVNS. CDR3 loop: CATRTGNQPQHF. CDR3 sequence (DNA): TGTGCCACCCGGACAGGGAATCAGCCCCAGCATTTT. The full variable domain, with the rest looked up from reference TRBV25-1 and TRBJ1-5, is EADIYQTPRYLVIGTGKKITLECSQTMGHDKMYWYQQDPGMELHLIHYSYGVNSTEKGDLSSESTVSRIRTEHFPLTLESARPSHTSQYLCATRTGNQPQHFGDGTRLSIL.

This clonotype was picked up a small number of times. The chain couples TRBV30 to TRBJ1-4; possibly TRBD1 for D (5 bases). This CDR3 is 13 amino acids long. V lost 4 bases and J 8 bases, leaving 14 bases between the germline ends. Germline V CDR1 and CDR2: GTSNPN, SVGIG (reference sequence). CDR3 in amino acids: CAWKGLRGEKLFF. DNA for the CDR3: TGTGCCTGGAAGGGACTTCGTGGAGAAAAACTGTTTTTT.

There are a few counts of this clonotype. The gene calls are TRBV20-1 and TRBJ1-5; a weak D match, TRBD1 (5 bases). The CDR3 consists of 15 residues. CDR1 and CDR2 (germline): DFQATT, SNEGSKA (reference sequence). V lost 3 bases and J 4 bases, leaving 16 bases between the germline ends. CDR3 protein: CSARGMRGENQPQHF. The CDR3 DNA reads as TGCAGTGCTAGGGGAATGCGGGGCGAGAATCAGCCCCAGCATTTT.

The rearrangement uses TRBV30 and TRBJ2-4; D unresolved. The length of the CDR3 is 14 residues. The V gene lost 0 bases and the J gene lost 0 bases, with 6 bases spanning the gap. The germline CDR1 and CDR2 sequences are GTSNPN and SVGIG (reference sequence). CDR3 coding DNA: TGTGCCTGGAGTGTACGGTTAGCCAAAAACATTCAGTACTTC. The encoded protein is CAWSVRLAKNIQYF.

The chain links TRBV25-1 to TRBJ1-1; TRBD1 agrees at 7 bases. V trimming: 10 bases; J trimming: 5 bases; junction bases outside the gene matches: 19. CDR3 length: 16 residues. Germline V gene sequence: CDR1 MGHDK, CDR2 SYGVNS. CDR3 amino acids: CATLSPNRGGRTEAFF. As DNA, the CDR3 is TGTGCCACCCTGTCCCCCAACAGGGGAGGAAGGACTGAAGCTTTCTTT.

The rearrangement links TRBV7-2 to TRBJ2-3, with D unclear. Between the trimmed V and J ends, which lost 5 bases and 8 bases, there was a span of 8 bases. The CDR3 spans 11 residues. The germline V gene encodes CDR1 SGHTA and CDR2 FQGNSA. The CDR3 DNA reads as TGTGCCAGCAGCCCCGAGGCTACGCAGTATTTT. Protein sequence: CASSPEATQYF.

This sequence joins TRBV6-5 and TRBJ2-7; possibly TRBD1 for D (6 bases). Germline lookup yields CDR1 MNHEY and CDR2 SVGAGI. The CDR3 spans 14 residues. With 5 bases removed from V and 2 bases from J, the gap between germline ends came to 13 bases. The CDR3 region is CASSPTGGTYEQYF. In DNA form, the CDR3 reads TGTGCCAGCAGTCCGACAGGTGGGACCTACGAGCAGTACTTC.

This clonotype has just a few counts. This chain links TRBV5-1 with TRBJ2-7; TRBD2 agrees at 13 bases. This CDR3 region has 16 residues. Germline trimming cut 4 bases from V and 0 bases from J; bases unmatched to any gene: 4. Germline V gene data show CDR1 as SGHRS and CDR2 as YFSETQ. The CDR3 DNA follows: TGCGCCAGCAGCCCGGGGACTAGCGGGAACTCCTACGAGCAGTACTTC. Amino acid sequence: CASSPGTSGNSYEQYF.

The chain couples TRBV27 to TRBJ2-6; the D gene is possibly TRBD1 (6 bases). The CDR3 covers 16 residues. The germline V and J ends were trimmed by 4 bases and 4 bases, with 14 bases remaining between them. Germline CDR1 reads MNHEY; CDR2 reads SMNVEV (reference sequence). The CDR3 here is CASSYPTGSGANVLTF. For the CDR3, the DNA is TGTGCCAGCAGTTACCCCACAGGGTCAGGGGCCAACGTCCTGACTTTC.